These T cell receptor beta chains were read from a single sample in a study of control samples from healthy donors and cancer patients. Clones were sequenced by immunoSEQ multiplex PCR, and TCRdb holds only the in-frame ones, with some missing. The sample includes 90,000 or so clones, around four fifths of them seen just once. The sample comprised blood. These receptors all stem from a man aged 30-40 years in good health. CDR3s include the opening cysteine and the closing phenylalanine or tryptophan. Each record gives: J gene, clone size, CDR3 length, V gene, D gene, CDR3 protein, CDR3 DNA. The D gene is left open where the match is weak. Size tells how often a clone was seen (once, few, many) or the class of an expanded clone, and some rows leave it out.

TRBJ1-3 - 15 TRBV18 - CASSPFEESGNTIYF TGTGCCAGCTCACCGTTCGAGGAATCTGGAAACACCATATATTTT
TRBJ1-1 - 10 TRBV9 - CAPAETEAFF TGTGCCCCAGCAGAGACTGAAGCTTTCTTT
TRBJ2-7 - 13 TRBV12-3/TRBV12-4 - CASSGAGSYEQYF TGTGCCAGCAGTGGAGCAGGCTCCTACGAGCAGTACTTC
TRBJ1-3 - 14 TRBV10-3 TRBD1 CAISESRQGLDIYF TGTGCCATCAGTGAGTCCCGACAGGGGCTAGACATATATTTT
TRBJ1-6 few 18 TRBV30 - CAWSFKGRLKERDSPLHF TGTGCCTGGAGTTTTAAGGGCCGTCTTAAGGAACGAGATTCACCCCTCCACTTT
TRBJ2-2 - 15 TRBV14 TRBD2 CASSSGKRGTGELFF TGTGCCAGCAGCAGCGGGAAAAGGGGTACCGGGGAGCTGTTTTTT
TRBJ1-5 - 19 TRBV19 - CASSVTRGITFVSNQPQHF TGTGCCAGTAGTGTTACTCGGGGAATTACATTTGTTAGCAATCAGCCCCAGCATTTT
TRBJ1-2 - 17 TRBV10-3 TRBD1 CAISESTPGQGFGGYTF TGTGCCATCAGTGAGTCGACTCCGGGACAGGGTTTCGGGGGCTACACCTTC
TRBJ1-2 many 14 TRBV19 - CASSPNDRVYGYTF TGTGCCAGTAGCCCCAACGACAGAGTATATGGCTACACCTTC
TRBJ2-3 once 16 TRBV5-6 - CASSLVRAGSTDTQYF TGTGCCAGCAGCTTGGTTAGGGCAGGTAGCACAGATACGCAGTATTTT
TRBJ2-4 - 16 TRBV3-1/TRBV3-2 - CASSQVKVGAKNIQYF TGTGCCAGCAGCCAAGTCAAGGTGGGAGCCAAAAACATTCAGTACTTC
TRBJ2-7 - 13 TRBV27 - CASSVRTTYEQYF TGTGCCAGCAGCGTAAGGACAACCTACGAGCAGTACTTC
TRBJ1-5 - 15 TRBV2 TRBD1 CASSVAGGLGQPQHF TGTGCCAGCAGTGTTGCAGGGGGGTTGGGACAGCCCCAGCATTTT
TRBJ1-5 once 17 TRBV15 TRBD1 CATSRGGLQGTGQPQHF TGTGCCACCAGCAGAGGAGGATTACAGGGGACGGGTCAGCCCCAGCATTTT
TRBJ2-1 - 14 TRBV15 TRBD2 CATSIAGEDNEQFF TGTGCCACCAGCATAGCGGGGGAGGACAATGAGCAGTTCTTC
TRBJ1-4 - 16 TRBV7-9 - CASSPGTFATNEKLFF TGTGCCAGCAGCCCGGGGACTTTCGCAACTAATGAAAAACTGTTTTTT
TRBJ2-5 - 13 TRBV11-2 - CASSPGLQETQYF TGTGCCAGCAGCCCGGGGCTCCAAGAGACCCAGTACTTC
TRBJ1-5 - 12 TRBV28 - CASRAGNQPQHF TGTGCCAGCAGGGCAGGGAACCAGCCCCAGCATTTT
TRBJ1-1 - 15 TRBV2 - CASSERAGAGIKAFF TGTGCCAGCAGTGAACGAGCCGGGGCCGGGATTAAAGCTTTCTTT
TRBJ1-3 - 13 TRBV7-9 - CASNLQRENTIYF TGTGCCAGCAACCTACAAAGGGAAAACACCATATATTTT
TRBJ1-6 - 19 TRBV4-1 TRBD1 CASSRNRDRGRINNSPLHF TGCGCCAGCAGCCGGAACAGGGACAGGGGGAGAATAAACAATTCACCCCTCCACTTT
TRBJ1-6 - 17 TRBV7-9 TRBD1 CASSSTDRSSYNSPLHF TGTGCCAGCAGCTCCACGGACAGGAGCTCCTATAATTCACCCCTCCACTTT
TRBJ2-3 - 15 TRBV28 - CASSPNMDFTDTQYF TGTGCCAGCAGCCCGAACATGGACTTCACAGATACGCAGTATTTT
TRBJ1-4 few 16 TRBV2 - CASSPLREATNEKLFF TGTGCCAGCAGTCCCCTCCGAGAGGCAACTAATGAAAAACTGTTTTTT
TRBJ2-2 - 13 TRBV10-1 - CASREANTGELFF TGCGCCAGCAGGGAAGCGAACACCGGGGAGCTGTTTTTT
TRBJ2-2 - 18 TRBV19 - CASSQGAWQGSSTGELFF TGTGCCAGTAGTCAAGGGGCGTGGCAGGGATCTTCTACCGGGGAGCTGTTTTTT
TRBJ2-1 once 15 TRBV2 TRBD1 CASRFRTGGADEQFF TGTGCCAGCAGATTCAGGACAGGGGGCGCGGATGAGCAGTTCTTC
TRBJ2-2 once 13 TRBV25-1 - CASSVRETGELFF TGTGCCAGCAGTGTTAGGGAAACCGGGGAGCTGTTTTTT
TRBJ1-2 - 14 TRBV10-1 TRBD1 CASSPGTGGFGYTF TGCGCCAGCAGCCCCGGGACAGGGGGCTTTGGCTACACCTTC
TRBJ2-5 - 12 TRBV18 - CASSPGQETQYF TGTGCCAGCTCACCGGGGCAAGAGACCCAGTACTTC
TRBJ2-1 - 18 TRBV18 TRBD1 CASSPVRTDRGLYNEQFF TGTGCCAGCTCACCAGTCAGAACTGACAGGGGCCTCTACAATGAGCAGTTCTTC
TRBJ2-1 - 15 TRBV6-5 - CASSYLEESRHEQFF TGTGCCAGCAGTTACCTCGAGGAGTCTAGGCATGAGCAGTTCTTC
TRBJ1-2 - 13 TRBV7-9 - CASSPGGVYGYTF TGTGCCAGCAGCCCAGGAGGGGTCTATGGCTACACCTTC
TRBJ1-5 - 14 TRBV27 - CASSLGRQNQPQHF TGTGCCAGCAGTTTAGGGCGGCAGAACCAGCCCCAGCATTTT
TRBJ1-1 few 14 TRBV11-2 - CASSALQGNTEAFF TGTGCCAGCAGCGCGTTACAGGGGAACACTGAAGCTTTCTTT
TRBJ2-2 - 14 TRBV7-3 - CASSPEGNTGELFF TGTGCCAGCAGCCCAGAAGGGAACACCGGGGAGCTGTTTTTT
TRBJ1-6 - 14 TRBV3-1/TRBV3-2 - CASSQRQENSPLHF TGTGCCAGCAGCCAGAGACAGGAAAATTCACCCCTCCACTTT
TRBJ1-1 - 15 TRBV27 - CASSSMGGMNTEAFF TGTGCCAGCAGTTCAATGGGGGGTATGAACACTGAAGCTTTCTTT
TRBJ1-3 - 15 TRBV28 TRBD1 CASSTLTGAGNTIYF TGTGCCAGCAGTACTCTGACAGGGGCTGGAAACACCATATATTTT
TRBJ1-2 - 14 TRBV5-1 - CASSWTAANYGYTF TGCGCCAGCAGCTGGACGGCTGCTAACTATGGCTACACCTTC
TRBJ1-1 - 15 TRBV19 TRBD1 CASSLTGGFDTEAFF TGTGCCAGTAGTTTAACAGGGGGCTTTGACACTGAAGCTTTCTTT
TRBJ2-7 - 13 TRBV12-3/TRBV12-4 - CASSLARSYEQYF TGTGCCAGCAGTTTAGCGCGGTCTTACGAGCAGTACTTC
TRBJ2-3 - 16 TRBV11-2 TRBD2 CASSLGSGGRTDTQYF TGTGCCAGCAGCTTAGGGAGCGGGGGGCGCACAGATACGCAGTATTTT
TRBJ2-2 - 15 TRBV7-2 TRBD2 CASTQRGVNTGELFF TGTGCCAGCACACAGCGGGGGGTGAACACCGGGGAGCTGTTTTTT
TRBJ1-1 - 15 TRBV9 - CASSPRVAMNTEAFF TGTGCCAGCAGCCCCCGGGTGGCGATGAACACTGAAGCTTTCTTT
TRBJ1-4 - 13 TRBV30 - CAWSAEGREKLFF TGTGCCTGGAGTGCAGAGGGTCGGGAAAAACTGTTTTTT
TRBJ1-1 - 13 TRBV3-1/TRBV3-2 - CASSPGDNTEAFF TGTGCCAGCAGCCCCGGGGATAACACTGAAGCTTTCTTT
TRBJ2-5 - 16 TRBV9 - CASSAYHGTLQETQYF TGTGCCAGCAGCGCGTACCACGGGACACTTCAAGAGACCCAGTACTTC
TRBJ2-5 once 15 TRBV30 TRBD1 CAWSAPDRGRETQYF TGTGCCTGGAGTGCCCCCGACAGGGGGCGAGAGACCCAGTACTTC
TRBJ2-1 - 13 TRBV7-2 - CASSLDRLGEQFF TGTGCCAGCAGCCTCGACAGACTGGGCGAGCAGTTCTTC
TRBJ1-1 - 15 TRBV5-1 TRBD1 CASSSNGQGYTEAFF TGCGCCAGCAGCTCGAACGGACAGGGGTACACTGAAGCTTTCTTT
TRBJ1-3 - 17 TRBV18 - CASSPLAELGSGNTIYF TGTGCCAGCTCACCCCTCGCAGAACTCGGCTCTGGAAACACCATATATTTT